One sample yielded the 20 T cell receptor beta chains listed below, sequenced in a study of OX40 agonist ivuxolimab in advanced cancers. Sequencing used immunoSEQ multiplex PCR; TCRdb keeps in-frame clones, though not all of them. The profile covers tens of thousands of clones, with about 73% appearing a single time and 5% to 6.5% taken by the ten largest. Sequencing used CD4+ or CD8+ T cells sorted from blood, obtained in a trial of the OX40 agonist ivuxolimab. Receptors originate from an adult with an advanced solid tumor such as melanoma, head and neck, liver or kidney cancer.

This chain joins TRBV28 and TRBJ2-4; TRBD2 matches at 15 bases. The CDR3 consists of 17 residues. Germline lookup yields CDR1 MDHEN and CDR2 SYDVKM. After removal of 5 bases from V and 0 bases from J, the junction contained 2 bases not matched to a gene. The CDR3 sequence is CASSGLAGGLAKNIQYF. The CDR3 region has the DNA TGTGCCAGCAGTGGACTAGCGGGAGGGCTAGCCAAAAACATTCAGTACTTC.

V is TRBV18 and J is TRBJ2-3; 8 bases are a match to TRBD1. V shed 3 bases and J 4 bases; nucleotides not matched to a gene: 6. The CDR3 covers 15 residues. Germline lookup yields CDR1 KGHSH and CDR2 LQKENI. CDR3 DNA: TGTGCCAGCTCACCCTTACAGGGGGAGGCAGATACGCAGTATTTT. Residues: CASSPLQGEADTQYF.

The rearrangement links TRBV10-2 to TRBJ2-5; TRBD1 matches at 10 bases. V lost 6 bases and J lost 6; bases outside the gene matches: 7. The CDR3 is made up of 14 amino acids. Germline CDR1 WSHSY, CDR2 SAAADI. This CDR3 is CASRGQGREKTQYF. The DNA for the CDR3 is TGCGCCAGCAGGGGACAGGGGCGGGAGAAGACCCAGTACTTC.

This chain uses TRBV20-1 with TRBJ2-1; no clear D gene. The CDR3 covers 11 residues. V was trimmed by 2 bases and J by 8 bases, leaving 7 bases between them. Germline lookup yields CDR1 DFQATT and CDR2 SNEGSKA (reference sequence). CDR3 protein: CSARSAYEQFF. CDR3 nucleotides: TGCAGTGCTAGATCGGCTTATGAGCAGTTCTTC.

This clone came up a few times. This chain joins TRBV28 and TRBJ2-5, with 10 bases that match TRBD2. There are 18 residues in the CDR3. With V trimmed by 6 bases and J by 5 bases, 18 bases remained unmatched. Germline V gene data show CDR1 as MDHEN and CDR2 as SYDVKM. The CDR3 region has the DNA TGTGCCAGCAGCCCCCTGGTGTGGGCTAGCGGGAGAGGTGAGACCCAGTACTTC. Translating it yields CASSPLVWASGRGETQYF. Full variable domain (remainder filled in from reference TRBV28 and TRBJ2-5): DVKVTQSSRYLVKRTGEKVFLECVQDMDHENMFWYRQDPGLGLRLIYFSYDVKMKEKGDIPEGYSVSREKKERFSLILESASTNQTSMYLCASSPLVWASGRGETQYFGPGTRLLVL.

The rearrangement joins TRBV7-7 to TRBJ2-7, with a weak D call TRBD1 (6 bases). Per germline, CDR1 SSHAT and CDR2 FNYEAQ (reference sequence). This CDR3 is 15 amino acids long. Trimming removed 5 bases at V and 7 bases at J, with 21 bases between. The CDR3 nucleotides read TGTGCCAGCAGCCCGTCACAGGGACCTATTCAAGAGCAGTACTTC. This encodes CASSPSQGPIQEQYF.

The chain has TRBV11-1 and TRBJ2-3; 8 bases are a match to TRBD2. The germline V gene encodes CDR1 SGHAT and CDR2 FQDESV (reference sequence). The V gene end was trimmed by 4 bases and the J gene end by 0 bases; junction bases not matched to a gene: 12. The CDR3 loop spans 18 amino acids. The DNA of the CDR3 is TGTGCCAGCAGCTCCTACTTTAGTCCGGGAGGGAGCACAGATACGCAGTATTTT. Its translation: CASSSYFSPGGSTDTQYF.

The chain recombines TRBV4-2 with TRBJ2-1; D is perhaps TRBD1 or TRBD2 (5 bases each). Trimming shortened V by 0 bases and J by 5 bases, and 11 bases separated the two germline ends. The CDR3 length is 15 residues. Looked up from germline, CDR1 is LGHNA and CDR2 is YNFKEQ. CDR3 nucleotides: TGTGCCAGCAGCCAAGAAGTAGGGGAGAACAATGAGCAGTTCTTC. Translated, it gives CASSQEVGENNEQFF.

V is TRBV2 and J is TRBJ2-1, with TRBD1 matching 9 bases. Trimming removed 7 bases from V and 6 bases from J; junction bases left unmatched: 10. The CDR3 loop spans 15 amino acids. Per the germline V gene, CDR1 is SNHLY and CDR2 is FYNNEI. CDR3: CASTPQGAVGNEQFF. The CDR3 DNA sequence: TGTGCCAGCACCCCACAGGGGGCTGTGGGCAATGAGCAGTTCTTC. The entire variable domain, with the rest obtained from reference TRBV2 and TRBJ2-1, is as follows: EPEVTQTPSHQVTQMGQEVILRCVPISNHLYFYWYRQILGQKVEFLVSFYNNEISEKSEIFDDQFSVERPDGSNFTLKIRSTKLEDSAMYFCASTPQGAVGNEQFFGPGTRLTVL.

The gene calls are TRBV28 and TRBJ2-3, with 8 bases matching TRBD1. Germline V gene data show CDR1 as MDHEN and CDR2 as SYDVKM. CDR3 length equals 19 residues. The J segment lost 4 bases and the V segment lost 2 bases, leaving 17 bases of the junction unmatched. The CDR3 is CASSLTRLLAGGSSDTQYF. CDR3 DNA sequence: TGTGCCAGCAGTTTAACACGGCTGCTAGCAGGGGGCTCCTCAGATACGCAGTATTTT.

On this clone itself: Its ends do not fully match the called genes, so a read error is possible. This chain links TRBV11-2 with TRBJ2-7; 9 bases line up with TRBD2. The CDR3 runs 16 residues. Germline V gives CDR1 SGHAT, CDR2 FQNNGV. CDR3 in DNA: TGTGCCAGCGGCTTAGGAGGCGGGAGGGGATCCTTCGAGCAGTACTTC. Protein sequence: CASGLGGGRGSFEQYF.

The CDR3 reads CASSLMGGQASSGNTIYF. DNA for the CDR3: TGTGCCAGCAGCTTAATGGGGGGACAGGCATCCTCTGGAAACACCATATATTTT. The chain is built from TRBV7-6 and TRBJ1-3, with 8 bases identical to TRBD1. Germline lookup yields CDR1 SGHVS and CDR2 FNYEAQ. This CDR3 has 18 amino acids. Losses at the gene ends were 2 bases for V and 0 bases for J; bases not matched to a gene: 9.

The DNA of the CDR3 is TGTGCCAGCAGCTTACGGGTGGCAGATACGCAGTATTTT. Translation gives CASSLRVADTQYF. The genes are TRBV7-6 and TRBJ2-3; D gene uncertain. The CDR3 is made up of 13 amino acids. V lost 2 bases to trimming and J lost 4 bases, with 7 bases between them. Germline-derived CDR1 and CDR2 are SGHVS and FNYEAQ.

This rearrangement joins TRBV2 to TRBJ1-5; 10 bases agree with TRBD1. V lost 8 bases, J lost 0 bases, and 4 bases stayed unmatched. Germline CDR1 is SNHLY and CDR2 is FYNNEI. This CDR3 is built from 15 residues. The CDR3 protein is CASRTGGNSNQPQHF. The CDR3 coding sequence is TGTGCCAGCCGGACAGGGGGTAATAGCAATCAGCCCCAGCATTTT.

Only a few counts were recorded for this clone. CDR3 bases: TGTGCCAGCGTAGTGAGCTCCTACAATGAGCAGTTCTTC. Translated, it gives CASVVSSYNEQFF. The chain uses TRBV2 and TRBJ2-1; the D is unclear. CDR1 and CDR2 from the germline V gene are SNHLY and FYNNEI. The CDR3 runs to 13 residues. V was pared by 8 bases and J by 0 bases, with 8 bases between.

This chain joins TRBV28 and TRBJ1-4, with 7 bases that match TRBD1. The CDR3 has 16 amino acids. After removal of 5 bases from V and 2 bases from J, the junction contained 8 bases not matched to a gene. Germline V CDR1 and CDR2: MDHEN, SYDVKM. The CDR3 reads CASSPTGRGTNEKLFF. As DNA, the CDR3 is TGTGCCAGCAGTCCGACAGGGAGGGGGACTAATGAAAAACTGTTTTTT.

The rearrangement uses TRBV5-1 and TRBJ2-2, with 7 bases identical to TRBD1. The junction had 1 base not matched to a gene; V was cut back by 1 base and J by 1 base. The CDR3 sequence is 15 residues long. CDR1 and CDR2 from the germline V gene are SGHRS and YFSETQ. The CDR3 DNA reads TGCGCCAGCAGCTTGACAGGGGAGAACACCGGGGAGCTGTTTTTT. Translating it yields CASSLTGENTGELFF.

The V gene is TRBV19, the J gene TRBJ2-2; D not certain. The length of the CDR3 is 14 residues. V was trimmed by 2 bases and J by 4 bases, leaving 8 bases between them. Germline CDR1 is LNHDA and CDR2 is SQIVND (reference sequence). The CDR3 sequence: CASSITESTGELFF. The CDR3 bases are TGTGCCAGTAGTATAACGGAGAGCACCGGGGAGCTGTTTTTT.

The chain couples TRBV7-9 to TRBJ2-3; TRBD2 aligns across 8 bases. The CDR3 runs to 19 residues. Germline CDR1 SEHNR, CDR2 FQNEAQ (reference sequence). Trimming removed 1 base from V and 0 bases from J; junction bases left unmatched: 12. CDR3: CASSLEPAGDMFSTDTQYF. The DNA for the CDR3 is TGTGCCAGCAGCTTAGAACCAGCGGGGGATATGTTTAGCACAGATACGCAGTATTTT. Based on the CDR3 plus reference TRBV7-9 and TRBJ2-3, the full variable domain is DTGVSQNPRHKITKRGQNVTFRCDPISEHNRLYWYRQTLGQGPEFLTYFQNEAQLEKSRLLSDRFSAERPKGSFSTLEIQRTEQGDSAMYLCASSLEPAGDMFSTDTQYFGPGTRLTVL.

Notes on this clone: Other DNA sequences from this sample encode an identical CDR3 as well. The V gene is TRBV28, the J gene TRBJ1-2; TRBD1 might be the D (6 bases). The ends were cut back, 11 bases at V and 6 bases at J, with 19 bases in the middle. Germline CDR1 reads MDHEN; CDR2 reads SYDVKM. The CDR3 runs 13 residues. CDR3 DNA: TGTGCCTCCGTGCGTGGGGGGGCGAATGGCTACACCTTC. This encodes CASVRGGANGYTF.